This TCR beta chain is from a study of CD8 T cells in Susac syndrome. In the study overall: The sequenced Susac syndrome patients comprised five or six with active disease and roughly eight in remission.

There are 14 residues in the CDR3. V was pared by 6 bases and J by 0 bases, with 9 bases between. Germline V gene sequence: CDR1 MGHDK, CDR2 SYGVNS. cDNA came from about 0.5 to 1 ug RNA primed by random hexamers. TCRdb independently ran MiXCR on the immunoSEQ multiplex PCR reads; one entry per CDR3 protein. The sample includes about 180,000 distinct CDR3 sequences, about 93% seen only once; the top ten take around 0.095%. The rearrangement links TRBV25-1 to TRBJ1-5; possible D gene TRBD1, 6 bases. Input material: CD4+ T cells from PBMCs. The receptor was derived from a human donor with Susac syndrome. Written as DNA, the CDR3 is TGTGCCAGCAGCGAGACAGGTAGCAATCAGCCCCAGCATTTT. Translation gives CASSETGSNQPQHF.